A single sample is the source of the 3 T cell receptor beta chains below, sequenced in a study of regulatory dendritic cells for organ transplantation. The data were produced by immunoSEQ multiplex PCR, yet TCRdb's version contains in-frame clones alone and is incomplete. Counted here are under 45,000 clones, about 89% occurring once; the ten biggest clones make up over 0.06%. Sample: naive CD4+ T cells from blood. Subset defined: CD45RA+ naive T cells. The receptor set was obtained from a human donor in good health.

The rearrangement links TRBV5-6 to TRBJ2-2; D not certain. This CDR3 region has 14 residues. Trimming took off 1 base at V and 5 bases at J, with 9 bases between the two ends. Germline lookup yields CDR1 SGHDT and CDR2 YYEEEE. CDR3 in DNA: TGTGCCAGCAGCTTGCTTGACCCAACCGGGGAGCTGTTTTTT. Amino acid sequence: CASSLLDPTGELFF. The variable domain in full, with the rest retrieved from reference TRBV5-6 and TRBJ2-2, is DAGVTQSPTHLIKTRGQQVTLRCSPKSGHDTVSWYQQALGQGPQFIFQYYEEEERQRGNFPDRFSGHQFPNYSSELNVNALLLGDSALYLCASSLLDPTGELFFGEGSRLTVL.

The CDR3 DNA reads TGTGCCAGCAGTCCCTTGAGGAACACTGAAGCTTTCTTT. It codes for CASSPLRNTEAFF. This chain joins TRBV6-6 and TRBJ1-1; D unresolved. The V and J ends lost 5 bases and 1 base respectively, with 8 bases between them. Germline V lookup: CDR1 MNHNY, CDR2 SVGAGI (reference sequence). The CDR3 contains 13 residues.

This clone occurred once. This chain uses TRBV21-1 with TRBJ1-1. TRBV21-1 constitutes a pseudogene. The CDR3 consists of 15 residues. The CDR3, as DNA: TGTGCCAGCAGCCCTCCCTCGGGCGGTCTCACTGAAGCTTTCTTT. Its protein is CASSPPSGGLTEAFF.